These 29 T cell receptor beta chains originate from one sample sequenced in a study of cytomegalovirus exposure and HLA in healthy donors. Primers: 60 Vbeta forward and 13 Jbeta reverse. Clones were sequenced by immunoSEQ multiplex PCR, and TCRdb holds only the in-frame ones, with some missing. The sample records some 180,000 clones, about 79% being singletons. The sample consisted of PBMCs. The receptors were sampled from a man younger than 35 in good health and CMV-seronegative.

This clone came up a few times. This chain uses TRBV9 with TRBJ1-1, with unresolved D. Looked up from germline, CDR1 is SGDLS and CDR2 is YYNGEE. The CDR3 runs 13 residues. Trimming stripped 4 bases from V and 2 bases from J, with 9 bases between. The CDR3 spells CASSLNTNTEAFF. The CDR3 DNA reads as TGTGCCAGCAGCCTGAACACCAACACTGAAGCTTTCTTT.

The V and J genes are TRBV19 and TRBJ2-3; 11 nucleotides match TRBD2. The length of the CDR3 is 19 residues. Losses at the gene ends were 0 bases for V and 0 bases for J; bases not matched to a gene: 8. Looked up from germline, CDR1 is LNHDA and CDR2 is SQIVND (reference sequence). Here the CDR3 reads CASSIDLASGGPSTDTQYF. The CDR3 region has the DNA TGTGCCAGTAGTATAGATCTGGCTAGCGGGGGGCCCAGCACAGATACGCAGTATTTT.

The chain carries TRBV11-2 and TRBJ2-2; D might be TRBD2 (6 bases). The CDR3 covers 15 residues. Per the germline V gene, CDR1 is SGHAT and CDR2 is FQNNGV. The V end was cut by 6 bases, the J end by 0 bases, with 11 bases between. The CDR3 DNA is TGTGCCAGCAGACCTCTAGCGTCGAACACCGGGGAGCTGTTTTTT. It specifies CASRPLASNTGELFF. Based on the CDR3 plus reference TRBV11-2 and TRBJ2-2, the full variable domain is EAGVAQSPRYKIIEKRQSVAFWCNPISGHATLYWYQQILGQGPKLLIQFQNNGVVDDSQLPKDRFSAERLKGVDSTLKIQPAKLEDSAVYLCASRPLASNTGELFFGEGSRLTVL.

This clone was counted between two and nine times. This sequence joins TRBV6-1 and TRBJ2-3, with 10 bases that match TRBD2. CDR3 size: 14 residues. Unmatched junction bases numbered 4, after V lost 5 bases and J lost 5 bases. Germline CDR1 MNHNS, CDR2 SASEGT. Here the CDR3 reads CASSPSGGGDTQYF. As DNA, the CDR3 is TGTGCCAGCAGTCCTAGCGGGGGAGGAGATACGCAGTATTTT.

The chain recombines TRBV6-5 with TRBJ1-5, with D possibly matching TRBD1 (5 bases). In germline, CDR1 is MNHEY, CDR2 SVGAGI. This CDR3 spans 15 amino acids. V lost 0 bases and J 1 base, leaving 7 bases between the germline ends. CDR3 amino acids: CASSYSRQSNQPQHF. CDR3 coding DNA: TGTGCCAGCAGTTACTCGCGACAGAGCAATCAGCCCCAGCATTTT.

The chain has TRBV14 and TRBJ2-5; perhaps TRBD1 as D (6 bases). CDR1 is SGHDN and CDR2 is FVKESK in the germline V gene. This CDR3 contains 14 residues. Trimming removed 4 bases from V and 5 bases from J, with 14 bases in between. CDR3 DNA sequence: TGTGCCAGCAGCCGAGGCGTGCAGGGGGAGACCCAGTACTTC. Translating gives CASSRGVQGETQYF. Full variable domain (rest looked up from reference TRBV14 and TRBJ2-5): EAGVTQFPSHSVIEKGQTVTLRCDPISGHDNLYWYRRVMGKEIKFLLHFVKESKQDESGMPNNRFLAERTGGTYSTLKVQPAELEDSGVYFCASSRGVQGETQYFGPGTRLLVL.

The rearrangement links TRBV9 to TRBJ1-3; the D is unclear. Per the germline V gene, CDR1 is SGDLS and CDR2 is YYNGEE. This CDR3 comprises 14 residues. Between the trimmed V and J ends, which lost 0 bases and 5 bases, there was a span of 9 bases. This CDR3 reads CASSVATGRNTIYF. As DNA, the CDR3 is TGTGCCAGCAGCGTAGCAACGGGTAGAAACACCATATATTTT.

The chain joins TRBV7-3 to TRBJ2-2; D gene uncertain. V lost 5 bases and J 4 bases, leaving 8 bases between the germline ends. The CDR3 has 13 amino acids. CDR1 is SGHTA and CDR2 is FQGTGA in the germline V gene. CDR3 protein: CASSTLGTGELFF. The CDR3 coding sequence is TGTGCCAGCAGCACCCTCGGCACCGGGGAGCTGTTTTTT.

This chain uses TRBV6-4 with TRBJ1-1; a weak D match, TRBD1 (6 bases). Between the trimmed V and J ends, which lost 2 bases and 1 base, there was a span of 8 bases. The CDR3 has 14 amino acids. Germline values: CDR1 MRHNA, CDR2 SNTAGT. CDR3 sequence (DNA): TGTGCCAGCAGTGACGGCAGGGGGAACACTGAAGCTTTCTTT. The encoded protein is CASSDGRGNTEAFF.

This clone was counted only a few times. Here the CDR3 reads CASSPLGRENTEAFF. DNA of the CDR3: TGTGCCAGCAGTCCCCTCGGACGGGAGAACACTGAAGCTTTCTTT. This chain uses TRBV27 with TRBJ1-1; no definite D call. CDR3 length: 15 residues. CDR1 is MNHEY and CDR2 is SMNVEV in the germline V gene (reference sequence). V was trimmed by 5 bases and J by 1 base, leaving 14 bases between them.

This clone was seen more than once but under ten times. V usage is TRBV5-1 and J usage is TRBJ2-3; D perhaps matches TRBD2 (5 bases). The germline CDR1 and CDR2 sequences are SGHRS and YFSETQ. V was cut by 3 bases and J by 9 bases, with 17 bases left in between. The CDR3 runs to 14 residues. This chain's CDR3 is CASSSGWAGDTQYF. Here the CDR3 DNA reads TGCGCCAGCAGCTCCGGGTGGGCGGGCGACACGCAGTATTTT.

The chain has TRBV5-1 and TRBJ2-1; 8 bases are a match to TRBD2. From germline, CDR1 is SGHRS and CDR2 YFSETQ. With 0 bases clipped from V and 8 bases from J, the junction kept 4 bases outside the gene matches. The CDR3 runs to 14 residues. The CDR3 coding sequence is TGCGCCAGCAGCTTGGGGGTAGCGGGGTATGAGCAGTTCTTC. Amino acids: CASSLGVAGYEQFF.

CDR3 protein: CAWRATRNRGNTEAFF. CDR3 bases: TGTGCCTGGAGAGCAACTAGGAACAGGGGGAACACTGAAGCTTTCTTT. The gene calls are TRBV30 and TRBJ1-1, with 7 positions matching TRBD1. Trimming took 3 bases from V and 1 from J; bases not matched to a gene: 11. The germline V gene has CDR1 GTSNPN and CDR2 SVGIG (reference sequence). The CDR3 extends over 16 amino acids.

This chain links TRBV6-1 with TRBJ1-5; 7 bases agree with TRBD1. This CDR3 is 16 amino acids long. CDR1 MNHNS and CDR2 SASEGT come from the germline V gene. V lost 4 bases and J lost 2; bases outside the gene matches: 8. The CDR3 DNA reads TGTGCCAGCAGTGGGAGAGGGGGCGGCGGCAATCAGCCCCAGCATTTT. Translation gives CASSGRGGGGNQPQHF.

The chain is built from TRBV28 and TRBJ2-7, with 7 bases aligning to TRBD1. V lost 5 bases, J lost 3 bases, and 4 bases stayed unmatched. Germline V lookup: CDR1 MDHEN, CDR2 SYDVKM. The CDR3 spans 13 residues. The CDR3 nucleotides are TGTGCCAGCAGTCCGGGGACAGACTACGAGCAGTACTTC. Protein sequence: CASSPGTDYEQYF.

The J gene is TRBJ1-5, the V gene TRBV28; tentative D call: TRBD1 (6 bases). This CDR3 spans 14 amino acids. Germline V gives CDR1 MDHEN, CDR2 SYDVKM. Trimming shortened V by 5 bases and J by 7 bases, and 15 bases separated the two germline ends. CDR3 residues: CASSPPGEFQPQHF. The CDR3 bases are TGTGCCAGCAGTCCCCCAGGGGAATTCCAGCCCCAGCATTTT.

This chain connects TRBV5-1 to TRBJ2-7, with D possibly matching TRBD1 (5 bases). The V gene's germline CDR1 is SGHRS and CDR2 YFSETQ. CDR3 size: 13 residues. The germline V and J ends were trimmed by 4 bases and 6 bases, with 14 bases remaining between them. This CDR3 is CASSRPGQGEQYF. The CDR3 coding sequence is TGCGCCAGCAGCCGCCCCGGGCAGGGCGAGCAGTACTTC.

This clone turned up a few times. The chain links TRBV5-1 to TRBJ2-2; D gene ambiguous. Germline V gene sequence: CDR1 SGHRS, CDR2 YFSETQ. CDR3 size: 15 residues. Deletions cut 0 bases from V and 3 bases from J, with 9 bases between. The CDR3 protein is CASSLVGPYTGELFF. The CDR3 nucleotides are TGCGCCAGCAGCTTGGTGGGCCCGTACACCGGGGAGCTGTTTTTT. Based on the CDR3 plus reference TRBV5-1 and TRBJ2-2, the full variable domain is KAGVTQTPRYLIKTRGQQVTLSCSPISGHRSVSWYQQTPGQGLQFLFEYFSETQRNKGNFPGRFSGRQFSNSRSEMNVSTLELGDSALYLCASSLVGPYTGELFFGEGSRLTVL.

This sequence joins TRBV6-5 and TRBJ1-2; D remains ambiguous. This CDR3 contains 13 residues. Per germline, CDR1 MNHEY and CDR2 SVGAGI. V was cut by 0 bases and J by 5 bases, with 7 bases left in between. In DNA form, the CDR3 reads TGTGCCAGCAGTTACTCGAGAGGTTATGGCTACACCTTC. Its protein is CASSYSRGYGYTF.

The chain carries TRBV30 and TRBJ1-1; D remains ambiguous. CDR3 size: 12 residues. V was pared by 5 bases and J by 6 bases, with 13 bases between. Per the germline V gene, CDR1 is GTSNPN and CDR2 is SVGIG (reference sequence). For the CDR3, the DNA is TGTGCCTGGCGGGAAGGGTACGCTGAAGCTTTCTTT. Amino acids: CAWREGYAEAFF.

The chain combines TRBV7-2 with TRBJ1-2, with unresolved D. V shed 2 bases and J shed 8 bases, with 15 bases lying between them. The CDR3 extends over 14 amino acids. Per germline, CDR1 SGHTA and CDR2 FQGNSA. Here the CDR3 DNA reads TGTGCCAGCAGCTTAAGTAGGACTTCGTTGGGCTACACCTTC. Protein product: CASSLSRTSLGYTF.

V and J are TRBV5-1 and TRBJ2-1; 12 nucleotides match TRBD1. The J segment lost 5 bases and the V segment lost 1 base, leaving 7 bases of the junction unmatched. This CDR3 spans 17 amino acids. Germline lookup yields CDR1 SGHRS and CDR2 YFSETQ. The CDR3 nucleotides read TGCGCCAGCAGCTTGACGGGACAGGGGGCTATCAACAATGAGCAGTTCTTC. Translated: CASSLTGQGAINNEQFF.

V and J are TRBV29-1 and TRBJ2-3; D gene unclear. The CDR3 consists of 14 residues. From germline, CDR1 is SQVTM and CDR2 ANQGSEA. V shed 6 bases and J shed 6 bases, with 19 bases lying between them. DNA of the CDR3: TGCAGCGTCACCAATGCAGGTCCCTTGGATACGCAGTATTTT. This sequence encodes CSVTNAGPLDTQYF.

The chain recombines TRBV11-2 with TRBJ1-1, with 8 bases fitting TRBD1. The V gene end was trimmed by 6 bases and the J gene end by 0 bases; junction bases not matched to a gene: 6. The CDR3 sequence is 15 residues long. Germline loops: CDR1 SGHAT, CDR2 FQNNGV. The CDR3 nucleotides read TGTGCCAGCAGGTTGACAGGGGCCTTGAACACTGAAGCTTTCTTT. Translated, it gives CASRLTGALNTEAFF. The variable domain in full, completed from reference TRBV11-2 and TRBJ1-1, reads EAGVAQSPRYKIIEKRQSVAFWCNPISGHATLYWYQQILGQGPKLLIQFQNNGVVDDSQLPKDRFSAERLKGVDSTLKIQPAKLEDSAVYLCASRLTGALNTEAFFGQGTRLTVV.

The chain links TRBV5-1 to TRBJ2-2, with D possibly matching TRBD1 (5 bases). The V gene lost 7 bases and the J gene lost 3 bases, with 13 bases spanning the gap. CDR1 SGHRS and CDR2 YFSETQ come from the germline V gene. CDR3 length: 14 residues. The CDR3 region is CASGLGQHTGELFF. The CDR3 bases are TGCGCCAGCGGGTTGGGGCAACACACCGGGGAGCTGTTTTTT. The full variable domain, rest sourced from reference TRBV5-1 and TRBJ2-2, is KAGVTQTPRYLIKTRGQQVTLSCSPISGHRSVSWYQQTPGQGLQFLFEYFSETQRNKGNFPGRFSGRQFSNSRSEMNVSTLELGDSALYLCASGLGQHTGELFFGEGSRLTVL.

The chain carries TRBV9 and TRBJ2-5, with 7 positions matching TRBD1. This CDR3 spans 16 amino acids. After removal of 2 bases from V and 4 bases from J, the junction contained 11 bases not matched to a gene. Germline CDR1 reads SGDLS; CDR2 reads YYNGEE. CDR3 amino acids: CASSVTTGRIGETQYF. The CDR3 nucleotides read TGTGCCAGCAGCGTCACGACAGGGCGTATCGGAGAGACCCAGTACTTC.

The chain employs TRBV6-1 and TRBJ1-1; unclear D gene. Per germline, CDR1 MNHNS and CDR2 SASEGT. CDR3 size: 13 residues. Trimming left V 4 bases short and J 3 bases short, with 9 bases between. The CDR3 loop reads CASSGQAHTEAFF. CDR3 bases: TGTGCCAGCAGTGGGCAGGCCCACACTGAAGCTTTCTTT.

The chain carries TRBV18 and TRBJ2-1; TRBD2 is a possible D gene (6 bases). Trimming took off 3 bases at V and 4 bases at J, with 10 bases between the two ends. Per the germline V gene, CDR1 is KGHSH and CDR2 is LQKENI. The CDR3 sequence is 14 residues long. CDR3 in amino acids: CASSPRREYNEQFF. The CDR3 DNA reads as TGTGCCAGCTCACCGCGGAGGGAATACAATGAGCAGTTCTTC.

The chain joins TRBV6-1 to TRBJ2-3; 9 bases line up with TRBD2. From germline, CDR1 is MNHNS and CDR2 SASEGT. The CDR3 totals 16 residues. The J segment lost 0 bases and the V segment lost 4 bases, leaving 5 bases of the junction unmatched. In DNA, the CDR3 is TGTGCCAGCAGTGCCCTAGCGGGGCCTAGCACAGATACGCAGTATTTT. Its protein is CASSALAGPSTDTQYF.